What follows are 32 T cell receptor beta chains derived from one specimen sequenced in a study of CD8 T cells in ankylosing spondylitis (TCRdb year 2017). These TCRs' antigens remain unknown. Broader findings and caveats from the paper: Blood from ankylosing spondylitis patients appeared to be characterized by a TCR beta motif made up of 8 or 9 highly homologous amino acid variants.

Library preparation employed 5' RACE. Instrument on record: Illumina HiSeq 2500. Using fastp trimming at Q25 and MiXCR clonotype assembly, TCRdb reanalyzed the public sequencing data and kept in-frame beta chains. Under each unique CDR3 protein, matching rows form one entry showing the most common genes and DNA. This sample gives some 840,000 distinct CDR3 sequences in total; roughly 12% of them show up just once. Around 0.51% of the sample is in the top ten clones. The sample comprised blood, either unsorted or a sorted T cell fraction (not recorded which). The receptor set was obtained from a male donor with ankylosing spondylitis.

V gene TRBV20-1 combines with J gene TRBJ2-1, with 13 nucleotides matching TRBD2. The germline V gene encodes CDR1 DFQATT and CDR2 SNEGSKA (reference sequence). This CDR3 is built from 14 residues. The V segment lost 5 bases and the J segment 6 bases; nucleotides outside the gene matches: 4. The CDR3 region has the DNA TGCAGTGCTGTCAGGACTAGCGGGGGCAATGAGCAGTTCTTC. Protein: CSAVRTSGGNEQFF.

This clonotype has a count of ten or more. This chain connects TRBV29-1 to TRBJ2-7, with 7 bases that match TRBD1. Germline assignment: CDR1 SQVTM and CDR2 ANQGSEA. The CDR3 consists of 13 residues. With V trimmed by 4 bases and J by 7 bases, 10 bases remained unmatched. The DNA of the CDR3 is TGCAGCGTTGGAGGTTGGGCAGGGGGAGAGCAGTACTTC. Translated, it gives CSVGGWAGGEQYF.

This clonotype was detected a few times. The chain couples TRBV9 to TRBJ2-3; D gene unclear. Trimming took 0 bases from V and 4 from J, leaving 6 bases between them. The CDR3 runs 13 residues. Germline CDR1 and CDR2: SGDLS and YYNGEE. As DNA, the CDR3 is TGTGCCAGCAGCGTAGCACCACCAGATACGCAGTATTTT. Translation: CASSVAPPDTQYF.

The rearrangement joins TRBV11-2 to TRBJ1-4; no firm D call. Germline values: CDR1 SGHAT, CDR2 FQNNGV. The CDR3 consists of 15 residues. With 4 bases removed from V and 4 bases from J, the gap between germline ends came to 13 bases. The DNA for the CDR3 is TGTGCCAGCAGCTCGATGATTGGTAATAATGAAAAACTGTTTTTT. Its translation is CASSSMIGNNEKLFF.

The chain is built from TRBV7-6 and TRBJ1-1; D not certain. V was trimmed by 5 bases and J by 4 bases, leaving 11 bases between them. The CDR3 is 13 residues long. Germline CDR1 and CDR2: SGHVS and FNYEAQ. For the CDR3, the DNA is TGTGCCAGCAGCCAACAACGGGGCACTGAAGCTTTCTTT. Encoded protein: CASSQQRGTEAFF.

This clonotype was counted a few times. This chain connects TRBV27 to TRBJ1-5; D may be TRBD1 (6 bases). CDR1 is MNHEY and CDR2 is SMNVEV in the germline V gene (reference sequence). The CDR3 is 14 residues long. Trimming shortened V by 7 bases and J by 7 bases, and 17 bases separated the two germline ends. The CDR3 nucleotides read TGTGCCAGCACTCCTTCGGGGGCAGGGCAGCCCCAGCATTTT. Its translation is CASTPSGAGQPQHF.

The J gene is TRBJ2-7, the V gene TRBV7-2, with TRBD1 matching over 8 bases. From germline, CDR1 is SGHTA and CDR2 FQGNSA. V was pared by 4 bases and J by 2 bases, with 10 bases of the junction left unmatched. CDR3 size: 16 residues. The CDR3 sequence: CASSSHYRDRTYEQYF. As DNA, the CDR3 is TGTGCCAGCAGCTCTCACTACCGGGACAGGACCTACGAGCAGTACTTC.

The chain is built from TRBV20-1 and TRBJ2-3; possibly TRBD2 for D (5 bases). V lost 3 bases and J lost 2, with 15 bases in between. CDR3 length: 15 amino acids. Germline assignment: CDR1 DFQATT and CDR2 SNEGSKA (reference sequence). The CDR3 loop reads CSASDRRGATDTQYF. CDR3 coding DNA: TGCAGTGCTAGCGATAGACGGGGTGCCACAGATACGCAGTATTTT.

The chain combines TRBV6-1 with TRBJ1-6, with a weak D call TRBD1 (5 bases). Trimming removed 6 bases at V and 9 bases at J, with 15 bases between. The CDR3 length is 14 residues. Germline V lookup: CDR1 MNHNS, CDR2 SASEGT. The CDR3 nucleotides are TGTGCCAGCAGCCTCTCGGGCAGGGCTTCACCCCTCCACTTT. Protein sequence: CASSLSGRASPLHF.

A few counts support this clonotype. The chain joins TRBV6-1 to TRBJ1-1; D gene uncertain. This CDR3 is built from 17 residues. Trimming stripped 8 bases from V and 3 bases from J, with 25 bases between. Per the germline V gene, CDR1 is MNHNS and CDR2 is SASEGT. The CDR3 loop reads CASYTLGAARSYTEAFF. Here the CDR3 DNA reads TGTGCCAGCTACACCCTAGGCGCCGCGCGCTCCTACACTGAAGCTTTCTTT.

The rearrangement joins TRBV28 to TRBJ2-2, with TRBD2 matching 7 bases. Germline V gene data show CDR1 as MDHEN and CDR2 as SYDVKM. Germline trimming cut 3 bases from V and 5 bases from J; bases unmatched to any gene: 6. The CDR3 loop spans 15 amino acids. The CDR3 region is CASSLGGTITGELFF. For the CDR3, the DNA is TGTGCCAGCAGTTTGGGTGGGACTATAACCGGGGAGCTGTTTTTT.

This clonotype appeared a few times. The rearrangement uses TRBV4-3 and TRBJ2-1; tentatively, D is TRBD2 (6 bases). Deletions cut 1 base from V and 2 bases from J, with 12 bases between. Germline assignment: CDR1 LGHNA and CDR2 YSLEER. The CDR3 sequence is 16 residues long. The CDR3 is CASSQASAGTYNEQFF. The CDR3 region has the DNA TGCGCCAGCAGCCAAGCCTCGGCGGGAACCTACAATGAGCAGTTCTTC.

V usage is TRBV20-1 and J usage is TRBJ2-3; a possible D gene is TRBD2 (5 bases). Germline V gives CDR1 DFQATT, CDR2 SNEGSKA (reference sequence). Trimming left V 2 bases short and J 6 bases short, with 12 bases between. CDR3 size: 13 residues. The CDR3 DNA reads as TGCAGTGCTAGAAAGTCAGGCGGGGATACGCAGTATTTT. It yields the protein CSARKSGGDTQYF.

The V call is TRBV27, the J call TRBJ2-2, with D perhaps matching TRBD1 or TRBD2 (6 bases each). Germline CDR1 MNHEY, CDR2 SMNVEV (reference sequence). V dropped 6 bases and J dropped 2 bases, with 16 bases sitting between them. CDR3 length: 16 amino acids. This CDR3 is CASSPWGAGNTGELFF. CDR3 DNA sequence: TGTGCCAGCAGCCCCTGGGGGGCGGGTAACACCGGGGAGCTGTTTTTT.

This clonotype was picked up a small number of times. The chain combines TRBV6-1 with TRBJ2-3; TRBD1 agrees at 9 bases. Germline CDR1 reads MNHNS; CDR2 reads SASEGT. After removal of 3 bases from V and 4 bases from J, the junction contained 5 bases not matched to a gene. This CDR3 is 15 amino acids long. CDR3 loop: CASSEPGQGADTQYF. The CDR3, as DNA: TGTGCCAGCAGTGAGCCGGGACAGGGAGCAGATACGCAGTATTTT.

This clonotype occurred a few times. This sequence joins TRBV6-1 and TRBJ2-2; 12 nucleotides match TRBD1. Per germline, CDR1 MNHNS and CDR2 SASEGT. Trimming cost V 4 bases and J 6 bases; bases outside gene matches: 6. The CDR3 loop spans 16 amino acids. CDR3 sequence: CASSAPGTGGPGELFF. In nucleotides, the CDR3 is TGTGCCAGCAGTGCTCCCGGGACAGGGGGCCCCGGGGAGCTGTTTTTT.

This clonotype has a count of ten or more. The chain combines TRBV15 with TRBJ2-7, with TRBD1 identical over 10 bases. This CDR3 is built from 16 residues. Germline loops: CDR1 LNHNV, CDR2 YYDKDF (reference sequence). V was pared by 0 bases and J by 2 bases, with 4 bases of the junction left unmatched. The CDR3 sequence: CATSRDGGTGAYEQYF. The CDR3, as DNA: TGTGCCACCAGCAGAGATGGGGGGACAGGGGCCTACGAGCAGTACTTC.

The V and J genes are TRBV5-1 and TRBJ2-3; 8 bases map to TRBD2. V shed 3 bases, J shed 6 bases, and the junction held 6 bases outside the gene matches. Germline CDR1 SGHRS, CDR2 YFSETQ. This CDR3 region has 14 residues. CDR3 in amino acids: CASSSREGKDTQYF. The CDR3 DNA follows: TGCGCCAGCAGCTCCCGGGAGGGGAAGGATACGCAGTATTTT.

This clonotype was seen only a few times. V usage is TRBV4-3 and J usage is TRBJ2-7, with 10 bases matching TRBD1. CDR1 and CDR2 (germline): LGHNA, YSLEER. The CDR3 totals 16 residues. The J segment lost 4 bases and the V segment lost 0 bases, leaving 6 bases of the junction unmatched. CDR3 sequence (DNA): TGCGCCAGCAGCCAAGAAACCCCGGACAGGGGGTACGAGCAGTACTTC. Translating it yields CASSQETPDRGYEQYF.

This clonotype has more than one count but fewer than ten. The chain carries TRBV4-3 and TRBJ2-4; D gene ambiguous. Germline V CDR1 and CDR2: LGHNA, YSLEER. The CDR3 consists of 14 residues. V was shortened by 1 base and J by 9 bases, with 13 bases between the two germline ends. CDR3 protein: CASSQGALVGIQYF. The DNA of the CDR3 is TGCGCCAGCAGCCAAGGGGCGCTGGTGGGCATTCAGTACTTC.

This rearrangement joins TRBV20-1 to TRBJ2-7; TRBD1 matches at 9 bases. After removal of 6 bases from V and 0 bases from J, the junction contained 6 bases not matched to a gene. The length of the CDR3 is 14 residues. The germline CDR1 and CDR2 sequences are DFQATT and SNEGSKA (reference sequence). For the CDR3, the DNA is TGCAGTGCGGACACGGACAGGGGCTCCTACGAGCAGTACTTC. It specifies CSADTDRGSYEQYF.

This clonotype was found many times. The chain recombines TRBV10-2 with TRBJ1-6, with 8 nucleotides matching TRBD1. The trim removed 7 bases at V and 10 bases at J, leaving 9 bases unmatched. The CDR3 sequence is 14 residues long. Germline V gives CDR1 WSHSY, CDR2 SAAADI. As DNA, the CDR3 is TGCGCCAGCACCGGACAGGGTGCGGCCTCACCCCTCCACTTT. It codes for CASTGQGAASPLHF.

This clonotype has at least ten counts. The V gene is TRBV27, the J gene TRBJ2-4, with 11 bases lining up with TRBD1. V lost 5 bases and J lost 1; bases outside the gene matches: 13. Germline CDR1 and CDR2: MNHEY and SMNVEV (reference sequence). This CDR3 region has 19 residues. The CDR3 region has the DNA TGTGCCAGCAGTCCCTTGAGGGGCGGACAGGGGGCTGCCAAAAACATTCAGTACTTC. The encoded protein is CASSPLRGGQGAAKNIQYF.

This chain links TRBV28 with TRBJ1-4; unclear D gene. V was trimmed by 1 base and J by 0 bases, leaving 6 bases between them. CDR3 length: 15 amino acids. Germline loops: CDR1 MDHEN, CDR2 SYDVKM. CDR3 DNA: TGTGCCAGCAGTTTATCTGGAGCAACTAATGAAAAACTGTTTTTT. Its protein product is CASSLSGATNEKLFF.

This sequence joins TRBV7-2 and TRBJ2-3; 9 bases are shared with TRBD1. With 6 bases clipped from V and 4 bases from J, the junction kept 11 bases outside the gene matches. From germline, CDR1 is SGHTA and CDR2 FQGNSA. The CDR3 extends over 16 amino acids. The CDR3 sequence is CASRKRGTGYPDTQYF. DNA for the CDR3: TGTGCCAGCAGGAAAAGAGGGACAGGGTATCCAGATACGCAGTATTTT.

This clonotype was found many times. The chain combines TRBV12-3 or TRBV12-4 with TRBJ2-3; D not certain. The length of the CDR3 is 13 residues. V gave up 7 bases and J gave up 0 bases, with 8 bases separating them. Here the CDR3 DNA reads TGTGCCAGCACCCCCATGAGCACAGATACGCAGTATTTT. This encodes CASTPMSTDTQYF.

This clonotype showed up just a few times. The rearrangement joins TRBV7-2 to TRBJ2-3, with D tentatively TRBD1 (5 bases). The CDR3 loop spans 14 amino acids. V was trimmed by 5 bases and J by 5 bases, leaving 14 bases between them. CDR1 and CDR2 from the germline V gene are SGHTA and FQGNSA. The CDR3 region is CASSLMLGVDTQYF. Written as DNA, the CDR3 is TGTGCCAGCAGCCTAATGCTAGGGGTAGATACGCAGTATTTT.

This clonotype came up a few times. CDR3 in DNA: TGTGCCAGCAGGAAGGAGTGGGCACTTAGCAATCAGCCCCAGCATTTT. Translation gives CASRKEWALSNQPQHF. The rearrangement links TRBV6-1 to TRBJ1-5; D unresolved. Trimming shortened V by 6 bases and J by 0 bases, and 15 bases separated the two germline ends. Per the germline V gene, CDR1 is MNHNS and CDR2 is SASEGT. The CDR3 length is 16 residues.

This rearrangement joins TRBV5-1 to TRBJ2-5; perhaps TRBD2 as D (5 bases). This CDR3 comprises 14 residues. Trimming stripped 4 bases from V and 3 bases from J, with 13 bases between. Per the germline V gene, CDR1 is SGHRS and CDR2 is YFSETQ. The CDR3 region has the DNA TGCGCCAGCAGCGCGCGACTACCTGAAGAGACCCAGTACTTC. Translating it yields CASSARLPEETQYF.

The V gene is TRBV4-1, the J gene TRBJ2-2, with D hard to call. V was clipped by 3 bases and J by 4 bases, with 12 bases between them. Germline CDR1 reads MGHRA; CDR2 reads YSYEKL. The CDR3 length is 15 residues. The CDR3 spells CASSQPQSTTGELFF. CDR3 sequence (DNA): TGCGCCAGCAGCCAGCCACAGTCAACCACCGGGGAGCTGTTTTTT.

This chain uses TRBV20-1 with TRBJ1-1; 9 nucleotides align to TRBD1. The CDR3 loop spans 15 amino acids. In germline, CDR1 is DFQATT, CDR2 SNEGSKA (reference sequence). V shed 2 bases, J shed 4 bases, and the junction held 8 bases outside the gene matches. CDR3 coding DNA: TGCAGTGCTAGACGCCCCGGGACAGGGTTCACTGAAGCTTTCTTT. This gives the protein CSARRPGTGFTEAFF.

The V and J genes are TRBV6-1 and TRBJ2-3, with TRBD2 identical over 14 bases. Germline CDR1 MNHNS, CDR2 SASEGT. CDR3 length: 17 amino acids. Trimming removed 6 bases from V and 4 bases from J; junction bases left unmatched: 9. CDR3 coding DNA: TGTGCCAGCAGAACAACCGGGACTAGCGGGGGAGCAGATACGCAGTATTTT. Protein: CASRTTGTSGGADTQYF.